A single sample gave rise to the 14 T cell receptor beta chains below, sequenced in a study of blood T cell repertoires in COVID-19. Data came from immunoSEQ multiplex PCR; TCRdb stores just in-frame clones and leaves some out. Counted here are 370,000 or so clones, around 87% occurring once; the ten biggest clones make up 1.3%. The sample consisted of PBMCs or T cells enriched from blood (not recorded which). The receptors here all came from a man aged 30-40 years who had recovered from COVID-19.

The V call is TRBV10-2, the J call TRBJ1-2; 8 nucleotides match TRBD1. Germline V gene sequence: CDR1 WSHSY, CDR2 SAAADI. This CDR3 comprises 15 residues. V shed 8 bases, J shed 5 bases, and the junction held 13 bases outside the gene matches. The CDR3 DNA is TGCGCCAGCGGGCCGGGACAGGCGGTAAAATATGGCTACACCTTC. As protein: CASGPGQAVKYGYTF.

V usage is TRBV6-5 and J usage is TRBJ2-7; D is undetermined. V lost 5 bases, J lost 0 bases, and 11 bases lay in between. The CDR3 extends over 14 amino acids. Germline assignment: CDR1 MNHEY and CDR2 SVGAGI. CDR3 nucleotide sequence: TGTGCCAGCAGTCCGAAATTGAGCTCCTACGAGCAGTACTTC. Amino acids: CASSPKLSSYEQYF.

The rearrangement joins TRBV27 to TRBJ2-2; D is unresolved. CDR1 MNHEY and CDR2 SMNVEV come from the germline V gene (reference sequence). The CDR3 is 13 amino acids. Between the trimmed V and J ends, which lost 5 bases and 4 bases, there was a span of 8 bases. CDR3 protein: CASSGRSTGELFF. As DNA, the CDR3 is TGTGCCAGCAGTGGAAGGAGCACCGGGGAGCTGTTTTTT.

This chain joins TRBV4-1 and TRBJ1-3; D gene uncertain. The germline CDR1 and CDR2 sequences are MGHRA and YSYEKL. V was clipped by 2 bases and J by 2 bases, with 16 bases between them. This CDR3 has 17 residues. The CDR3 DNA reads as TGCGCCAGCAGCCAAAAGTCAGCGTTTACCACTGGAAACACCATATATTTT. It translates to CASSQKSAFTTGNTIYF.

The chain couples TRBV5-3 to TRBJ1-6; D remains ambiguous. TRBV5-3 is an open reading frame whose function is uncertain. CDR3 size: 13 residues. The V end lost 0 bases, the J end lost 9 bases, and 7 bases lay between the germline ends. The CDR3 region has the DNA TGTGCCAGAAGCTTGGCCGTGGCTTCACCCCTCCACTTT. Residues: CARSLAVASPLHF.

This chain links TRBV19 with TRBJ1-6; TRBD1 matches 7 bases. V gave up 3 bases and J gave up 10 bases; unmatched junction bases: 9. Germline V lookup: CDR1 LNHDA, CDR2 SQIVND (reference sequence). The CDR3 is 15 amino acids. The DNA of the CDR3 is TGTGCCAGTAGTATCACGACAGGGAGAGGATCACCCCTCCACTTT. Translated: CASSITTGRGSPLHF.

V usage is TRBV6-1 and J usage is TRBJ2-1, with D maybe TRBD2 (6 bases). In germline, CDR1 is MNHNS, CDR2 SASEGT. The CDR3 is 14 residues long. Trimming cost V 3 bases and J 3 bases, with 9 bases left between them. The CDR3 is CASSDPGLYNEQFF. CDR3 nucleotide sequence: TGTGCCAGCAGTGACCCGGGACTCTACAATGAGCAGTTCTTC.

In its sample, this clone was seen many times. Other nucleotide sequences in the sample specify the same CDR3. This sequence joins TRBV11-2 and TRBJ2-2; tentatively, D is TRBD2 (5 bases). This CDR3 is built from 15 residues. Looked up from germline, CDR1 is SGHAT and CDR2 is FQNNGV. The V gene lost 8 bases and the J gene lost 1 base, with 14 bases spanning the gap. The DNA for the CDR3 is TGTGCCAGCTCCCGTCTAGCTGTGAACACCGGGGAGCTGTTTTTT. Amino acid sequence: CASSRLAVNTGELFF.

The rearrangement joins TRBV5-1 to TRBJ1-2; TRBD1 aligns across 10 bases. This CDR3 comprises 14 residues. Germline V gene data show CDR1 as SGHRS and CDR2 as YFSETQ. J lost 8 bases, V lost 5 bases, and 9 bases had no gene match. The CDR3 loop is CASSWDRGLQGYTF. CDR3 DNA sequence: TGCGCCAGCAGTTGGGACAGGGGTCTTCAGGGCTACACCTTC.

The CDR3 here is CASMNTGNTEAFF. DNA of the CDR3: TGTGCCAGCATGAACACAGGCAACACTGAAGCTTTCTTT. The chain links TRBV7-9 to TRBJ1-1; D possibly corresponds to TRBD1 (5 bases). Looked up from germline, CDR1 is SEHNR and CDR2 is FQNEAQ (reference sequence). The CDR3 extends over 13 amino acids. Trimming took off 7 bases at V and 2 bases at J, with 11 bases between the two ends.

This chain joins TRBV6-5 and TRBJ1-4; unclear D gene. The germline CDR1 and CDR2 sequences are MNHEY and SVGAGI. V lost 6 bases and J lost 8, with 10 bases in between. The CDR3 sequence is 12 residues long. This chain's CDR3 is CASSLEEEKLFF. In DNA form, the CDR3 reads TGTGCCAGCAGCTTAGAGGAGGAAAAACTGTTTTTT.

The chain links TRBV27 to TRBJ1-1; 7 bases fit TRBD1. CDR1 MNHEY and CDR2 SMNVEV come from the germline V gene (reference sequence). J gave up 5 bases and V 5 bases, and 8 bases lay outside the gene matches. The CDR3 has 14 residues. This CDR3 is CASSLLTGSTEAFF. The DNA for the CDR3 is TGTGCCAGCAGTCTCCTGACAGGGAGTACTGAAGCTTTCTTT.

This clone was recorded once. The chain links TRBV30 to TRBJ2-1; possibly TRBD2 for D (5 bases). The CDR3 spans 11 residues. The germline CDR1 and CDR2 sequences are GTSNPN and SVGIG (reference sequence). The germline V and J ends were trimmed by 3 bases and 9 bases, with 9 bases remaining between them. CDR3 sequence reads: CAWRLVGEQFF. CDR3 bases: TGTGCCTGGAGACTAGTGGGTGAGCAGTTCTTC.

The chain has TRBV12-3 or TRBV12-4 and TRBJ1-2; no clear D. This CDR3 is built from 12 residues. The V gene lost 8 bases and the J gene lost 5 bases, with 12 bases spanning the gap. CDR3 in DNA: TGTGCCAGCCAAGGCAGCGCGTATGGCTACACCTTC. It specifies CASQGSAYGYTF.